The sample holds a few counts of the clone carrying this TCR beta chain. Profiled with immunoSEQ multiplex PCR; TCRdb holds only in-frame clones, not every one. This sample has some 200,000 clones, with around 87% found just once. These data come from a study of blood T cell repertoires in COVID-19. Study information: For recovered donors of Cohort 3, there were two negative PCRs, clearance, or symptom resolution. T cells, B-cell-depleted T cells, or PBMCs supplied cDNA or gDNA.

This CDR3 is 15 amino acids long. The V gene's germline CDR1 is SGHTA and CDR2 FQGTGA. Trimming pared 7 bases from V and 6 bases from J, leaving 19 bases between. This TCR was sampled from a man younger than 40 in a cohort exposed to, infected with or recovered from COVID-19 (not recorded which). Sequencing was performed on PBMCs or T cells enriched from blood (not recorded which). The chain is built from TRBV7-3 and TRBJ2-1; tentative D call: TRBD1 (6 bases). The CDR3 bases are TGTGCCAGCACCCCGTCGGTGGGGGCGGCCAATGAGCAGTTCTTC. Protein sequence: CASTPSVGAANEQFF.